Shown below are 8 T cell receptor beta chains from a single sample sequenced in a study of prognosis after radiotherapy for stage I lung cancer. TCR beta CDR3 was amplified from genomic DNA by two-round multiplex PCR. Individual primers that were specific to each TRBV and TRBJ gene served in first-round PCR. TCRdb reprocessed the multiplex PCR reads via MiXCR and lists one record per CDR3 protein. The sample has 26,000 or so distinct CDR3 sequences, approximately 31% seen once; the top ten hold 35% to 45%. This sample comprised PBMCs, obtained before or after stereotactic body radiation therapy (not recorded which). The receptor set was obtained from a donor aged 50 or older with non-small cell lung cancer.

This clonotype has a count of ten or more. The rearrangement uses TRBV3-1 and TRBJ1-1; D may be TRBD1 (6 bases). The CDR3 is 13 residues long. Germline lookup yields CDR1 LGHDT and CDR2 YNNKEL (reference sequence). V lost 4 bases, J lost 7 bases, and 13 bases lay in between. CDR3 coding DNA: TGTGCCAGCAGCCTAGGGGGGAAGGTTGAAGCTTTCTTT. It yields the protein CASSLGGKVEAFF.

In its sample, this clonotype was seen many times. The chain recombines TRBV20-1 with TRBJ2-1; no clear D. Germline V CDR1 and CDR2: DFQATT, SNEGSKA (reference sequence). CDR3 length: 14 amino acids. V lost 1 base, J lost 6 bases, and 13 bases lay in between. This CDR3 reads CSARANGRANEQFF. CDR3 in DNA: TGCAGTGCTAGAGCAAACGGAAGGGCCAATGAGCAGTTCTTC.

A remark on this clonotype: A far bigger clonotype differs at one base, so this is likely a read error. This chain uses TRBV7-9 with TRBJ2-3; tentatively, D is TRBD2 (5 bases). Germline CDR1 reads SEHNR; CDR2 reads FQNEAQ (reference sequence). The ends were cut back, 0 bases at V and 1 base at J, with 8 bases in the middle. The CDR3 spans 15 residues. The CDR3 DNA is TGTGCCAGCAGCTTAGCGGCTAGCTGCACAGATACGCAGTATTTT. Amino acids: CASSLAASCTDTQYF.

Regarding this clonotype: At one of its ends the junction is not consistent with the germline gene, which may arise from a read error. CDR3 sequence: CASSPMGGENERLFF. Here the CDR3 DNA reads TGTGCCAGCTCACCTATGGGGGGCGAAAATGAAAGACTGTTTTTT. The chain uses TRBV18 and TRBJ1-4; maybe TRBD1 (6 bases). In germline, CDR1 is KGHSH, CDR2 LQKENI. The CDR3 is 15 residues long.

This clonotype has a count of ten or more. V is TRBV11-2 and J is TRBJ1-1, with a weak D call TRBD1 (6 bases). This CDR3 is 16 amino acids long. Trimming cost V 3 bases and J 1 base, with 15 bases left between them. Per the germline V gene, CDR1 is SGHAT and CDR2 is FQNNGV. The CDR3 DNA sequence: TGTGCCAGCAGCTTTACTTCCCCGGACAGGAACACTGAAGCTTTCTTT. Translated: CASSFTSPDRNTEAFF.

This clonotype was seen ten or more times. This chain connects TRBV5-1 to TRBJ1-1; no clear D. V was shortened by 2 bases and J by 0 bases, with 14 bases between the two germline ends. CDR1 is SGHRS and CDR2 is YFSETQ in the germline V gene. The CDR3 is made up of 16 amino acids. The CDR3 nucleotides are TGCGCCAGCAGCTTAACTTTGGGTCAGTTGAACACTGAAGCTTTCTTT. Residues: CASSLTLGQLNTEAFF.

A note on this clonotype: This may be a read error, as it is one base from a much larger clone. The V gene is TRBV28, the J gene TRBJ1-1; TRBD1 matches 9 bases. J gave up 12 bases and V 1 base, and 9 bases lay outside the gene matches. The CDR3 is made up of 14 amino acids. Germline lookup yields CDR1 MDHEN and CDR2 SYDVKM. CDR3 in amino acids: CASSLSQGAIGSFF. CDR3 nucleotides: TGTGCCAGCAGTTTATCACAGGGGGCCATAGGATCTTTCTTT.

This clonotype has at least ten counts. The CDR3 coding sequence is TGTGCCACCAGCAGGATACTAGCGGGAGGAGGCGGGGAGCTGTTTTTT. This codes for CATSRILAGGGGELFF. The rearrangement uses TRBV15 and TRBJ2-2; TRBD2 matches at 12 bases. J was trimmed by 7 bases and V by 3 bases; bases with no gene match: 6. Germline CDR1 reads LNHNV; CDR2 reads YYDKDF (reference sequence). This CDR3 contains 16 residues.